Below, one T cell receptor (beta chain) is given with its context. The V gene's germline CDR1 is MNHEY and CDR2 SVGAGI. The CDR3 extends over 14 amino acids. J gave up 9 bases and V 5 bases, and 6 bases lay outside the gene matches. Here immunoSEQ multiplex PCR was the method, and the copy in TCRdb shows in-frame clones only, minus some. The table records 130,000 or so clones, 91% of them present only once. The data were obtained in a study of control samples from healthy donors and cancer patients. The source of this sequence is a man younger than 35 in good health. V is TRBV6-5 and J is TRBJ2-1; 11 nucleotides match TRBD2. Sequencing was done on a sample of blood. This CDR3 is CASSLGLAGGEQFF. The CDR3 DNA reads as TGTGCCAGCAGTCTCGGACTAGCGGGCGGTGAGCAGTTCTTC.